This TCR beta chain was sequenced for a study of T cells after yellow fever vaccination. Study-level points and caveats: The CD4 compartment and the CD8 compartment contained a small share of clonotypes in common. Primary-vaccination clones mostly resurfaced post-booster (about 95% CD4, more than 80% CD8).

Each CDR3 protein gets one entry after TCRdb re-called the 5' RACE reads with MiXCR. The sample shows about 500,000 distinct CDR3 sequences, less than 20% of them seen only once. A remark on this clonotype: As yet, its antigen is unknown.

The CDR3 length is 14 residues. Trimming cost V 4 bases and J 10 bases, with 18 bases left between them. Germline V gene lookup returns CDR1 SGHRS and CDR2 YFSETQ. The chain links TRBV5-1 to TRBJ1-5; the D is unclear. The sample in question was PBMCs, obtained 4 to 5 days after the first yellow fever vaccination. This TCR came from a man between 18 and 35 years old who received the YFV17D yellow fever vaccine. The CDR3: CASSPAEGISPQHF. As DNA, the CDR3 is TGCGCCAGCAGCCCGGCGGAGGGTATCTCACCCCAGCATTTT.